This TCR beta chain was captured by sequencing in a study of somatic mutations in cytotoxic T cells in rheumatoid arthritis. Both CD4+ and CD8+ cells were separated through positive magnetic bead selection, and their purity was verified using flow cytometry. Turning to this clone: The antigen is undetermined.

With 6 bases removed from V and 4 bases from J, the gap between germline ends came to 9 bases. Germline CDR1 MNHEY, CDR2 SVGAGI. This CDR3 is 12 amino acids long. The method was immunoSEQ multiplex PCR; TCRdb's version includes in-frame clones alone and lacks a portion of them. Here the sample spans 30,000 to 45,000 clones, 84% being singletons. Study-wide results and caveats: A rise in CD8+ clonality with age was seen in rheumatoid arthritis patients but not in healthy controls.

This sequence joins TRBV6-5 and TRBJ1-2; D might be TRBD1 (5 bases). The material sequenced was CD8+ T cells sorted from blood. The TCR was taken from a man between 35 and 55 years old in good health. The CDR3 spells CASRGGIYGYTF. CDR3 DNA sequence: TGTGCCAGCAGGGGGGGGATCTATGGCTACACCTTC.